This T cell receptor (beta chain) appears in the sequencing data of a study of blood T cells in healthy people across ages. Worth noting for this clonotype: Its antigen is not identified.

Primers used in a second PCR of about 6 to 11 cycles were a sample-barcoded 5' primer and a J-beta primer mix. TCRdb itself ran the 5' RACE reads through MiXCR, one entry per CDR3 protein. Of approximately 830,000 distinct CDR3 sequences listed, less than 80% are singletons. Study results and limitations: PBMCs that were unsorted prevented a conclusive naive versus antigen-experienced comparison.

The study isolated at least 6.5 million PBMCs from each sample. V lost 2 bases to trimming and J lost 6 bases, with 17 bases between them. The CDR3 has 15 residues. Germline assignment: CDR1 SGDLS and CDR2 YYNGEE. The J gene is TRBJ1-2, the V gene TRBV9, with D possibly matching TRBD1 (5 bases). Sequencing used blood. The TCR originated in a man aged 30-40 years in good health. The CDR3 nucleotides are TGTGCCAGCAGCGTCGACAGTGAGAGGCCCCATGGCTACACCTTC. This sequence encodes CASSVDSERPHGYTF.